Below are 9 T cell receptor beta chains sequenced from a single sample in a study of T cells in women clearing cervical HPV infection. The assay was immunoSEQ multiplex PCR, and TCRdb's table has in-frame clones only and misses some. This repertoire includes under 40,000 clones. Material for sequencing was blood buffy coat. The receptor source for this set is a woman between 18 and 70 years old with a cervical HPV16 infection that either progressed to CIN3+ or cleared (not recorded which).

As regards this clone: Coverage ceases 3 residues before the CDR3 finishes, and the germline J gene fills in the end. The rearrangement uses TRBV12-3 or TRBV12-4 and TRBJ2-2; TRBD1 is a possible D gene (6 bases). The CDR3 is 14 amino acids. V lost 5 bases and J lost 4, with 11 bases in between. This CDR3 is CASSNTGSTGELFF. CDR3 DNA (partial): TGTGCCAGCAGTAACACAGGGAGCACCGGGGAG.

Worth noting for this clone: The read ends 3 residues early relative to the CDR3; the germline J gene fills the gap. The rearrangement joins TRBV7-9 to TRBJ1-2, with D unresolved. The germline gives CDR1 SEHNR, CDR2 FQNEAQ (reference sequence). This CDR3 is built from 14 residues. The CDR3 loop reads CASSPQPSSYDYTF. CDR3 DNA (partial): TGTGCCAGCAGCCCTCAACCAAGCTCCTACGAC.

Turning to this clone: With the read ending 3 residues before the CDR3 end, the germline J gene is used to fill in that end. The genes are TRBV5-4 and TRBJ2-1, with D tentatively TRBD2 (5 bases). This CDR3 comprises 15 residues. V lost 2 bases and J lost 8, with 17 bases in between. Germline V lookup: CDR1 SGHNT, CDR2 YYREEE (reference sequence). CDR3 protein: CASSFGVTDGDEQFF. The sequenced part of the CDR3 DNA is TGTGCCAGCAGCTTTGGCGTGACGGACGGGGATGAG.

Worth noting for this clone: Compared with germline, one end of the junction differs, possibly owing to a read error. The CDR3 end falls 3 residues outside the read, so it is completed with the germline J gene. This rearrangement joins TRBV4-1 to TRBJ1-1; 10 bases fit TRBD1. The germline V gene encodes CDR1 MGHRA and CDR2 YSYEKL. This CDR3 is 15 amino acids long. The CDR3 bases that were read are TGCGCCAGCAGCCAAGAGGACAGGGGGAACGCTGAA. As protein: CASSQEDRGNAE. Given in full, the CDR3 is CASSQEDRGNAEAFF.

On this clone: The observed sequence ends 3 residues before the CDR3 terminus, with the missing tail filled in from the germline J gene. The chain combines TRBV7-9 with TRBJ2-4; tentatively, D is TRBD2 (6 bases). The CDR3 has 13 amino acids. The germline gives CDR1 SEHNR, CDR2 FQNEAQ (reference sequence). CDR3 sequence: CASSLVGGDGQYF. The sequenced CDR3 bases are TGTGCCAGCAGCTTAGTCGGCGGGGACGGT.

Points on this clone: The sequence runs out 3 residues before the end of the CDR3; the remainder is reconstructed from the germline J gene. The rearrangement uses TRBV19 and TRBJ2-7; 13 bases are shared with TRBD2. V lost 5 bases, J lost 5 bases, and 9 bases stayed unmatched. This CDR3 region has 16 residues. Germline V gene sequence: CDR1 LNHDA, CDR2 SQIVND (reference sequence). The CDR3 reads CASSWTSGSPTNEQYF. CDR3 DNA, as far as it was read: TGTGCCAGTAGTTGGACTAGCGGGAGTCCGACCAACGAG.

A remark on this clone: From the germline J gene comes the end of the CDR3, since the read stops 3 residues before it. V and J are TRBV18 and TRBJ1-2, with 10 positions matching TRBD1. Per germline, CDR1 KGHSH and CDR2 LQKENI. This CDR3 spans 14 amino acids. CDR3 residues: CASSPGQGVYDYTF. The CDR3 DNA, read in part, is TGTGCCAGCTCTCCAGGACAGGGGGTCTACGAC.

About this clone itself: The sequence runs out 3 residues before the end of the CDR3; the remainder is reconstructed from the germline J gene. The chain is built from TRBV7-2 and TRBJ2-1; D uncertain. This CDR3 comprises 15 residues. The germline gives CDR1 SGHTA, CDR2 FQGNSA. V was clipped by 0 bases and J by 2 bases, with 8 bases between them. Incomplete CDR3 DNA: TGTGCCAGCAGCTTAGCTAGCTTGGCCTACAATGAG. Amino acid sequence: CASSLASLAYNE. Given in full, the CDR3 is CASSLASLAYNEQFF.

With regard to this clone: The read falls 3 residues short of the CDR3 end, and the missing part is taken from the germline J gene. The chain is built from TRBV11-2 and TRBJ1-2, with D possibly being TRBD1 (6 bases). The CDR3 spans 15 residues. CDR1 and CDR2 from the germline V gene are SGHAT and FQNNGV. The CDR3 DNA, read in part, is TGTGCCAGCAGCTCGGGACAAGGTCTAGTTCTGGGC. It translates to CASSSGQGLVLG. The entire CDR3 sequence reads CASSSGQGLVLGYTF.